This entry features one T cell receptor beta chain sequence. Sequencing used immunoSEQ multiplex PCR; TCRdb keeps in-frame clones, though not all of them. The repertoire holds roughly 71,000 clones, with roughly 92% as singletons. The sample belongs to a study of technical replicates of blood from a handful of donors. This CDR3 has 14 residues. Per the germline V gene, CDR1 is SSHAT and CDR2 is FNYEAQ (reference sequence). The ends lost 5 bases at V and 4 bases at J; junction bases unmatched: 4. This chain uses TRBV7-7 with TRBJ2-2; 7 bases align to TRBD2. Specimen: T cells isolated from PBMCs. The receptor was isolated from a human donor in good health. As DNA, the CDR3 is TGTGCCAGCAGCAGGACTAGGAGCACCGGGGAGCTGTTTTTT. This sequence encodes CASSRTRSTGELFF.